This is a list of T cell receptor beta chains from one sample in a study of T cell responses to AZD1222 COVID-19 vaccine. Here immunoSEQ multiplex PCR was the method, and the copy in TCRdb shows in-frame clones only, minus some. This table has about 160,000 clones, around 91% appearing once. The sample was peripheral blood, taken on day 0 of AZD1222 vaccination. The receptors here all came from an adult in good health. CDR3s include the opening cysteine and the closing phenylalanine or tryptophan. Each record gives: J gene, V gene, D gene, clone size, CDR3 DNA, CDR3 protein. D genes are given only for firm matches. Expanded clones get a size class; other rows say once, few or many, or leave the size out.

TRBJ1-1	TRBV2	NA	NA	TGTGCCAGCATGAAGGAAACTGAAGCTTTCTTT	CASMKETEAFF
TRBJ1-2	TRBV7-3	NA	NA	TGTGCCAGCAGCTTAATTAGAGCCAGATCAGGCCCTCTTCCTAACTATGGCTACACCTTC	CASSLIRARSGPLPNYGYTF
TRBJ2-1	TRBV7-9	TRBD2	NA	TGTGCCAGCAGCGGACTAGCGGGGGAGACTTGGGACTACAATGAGCAGTTCTTC	CASSGLAGETWDYNEQFF
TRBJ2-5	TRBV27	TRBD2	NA	TGTGCCAGCAGTCCTATTGTTGGATTGGGTACTAGCGGGGGGGCGTACCAAGAGACCCAGTACTTC	CASSPIVGLGTSGGAYQETQYF
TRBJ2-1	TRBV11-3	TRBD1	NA	TGTGCCAGCAGCTTATCTGGGCAGGGGGCAGATAGTGAGCAGTTCTTC	CASSLSGQGADSEQFF
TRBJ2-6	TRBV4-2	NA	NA	TGTGCCAGCAGCCTCATCGCGGGGGCCAACGTCCTGACTTTC	CASSLIAGANVLTF
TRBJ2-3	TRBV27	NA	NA	TGTGCCAGCAGACCCCAGGGGGGGCGTGTCACAGATACGCAGTATTTT	CASRPQGGRVTDTQYF
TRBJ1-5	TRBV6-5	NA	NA	TGTGCCAGCAGTTACGGGGAATCACAACCCCAGCATTTT	CASSYGESQPQHF
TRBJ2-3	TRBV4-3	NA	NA	TGCGCCAGCAGCACCTCGCCGGGACCCCCACAGGGAGATACGCAGTATTTT	CASSTSPGPPQGDTQYF
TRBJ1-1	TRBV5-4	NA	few	TGTGCCAGCAGCTCCTTGACACGGCAGGGAATGAACACTGAAGCTTTCTTT	CASSSLTRQGMNTEAFF
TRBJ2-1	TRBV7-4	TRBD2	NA	TGTGCCAGCAGCTCCCAACCAGATCTAGCGGGGGTTAATGAGCAGTTCTTC	CASSSQPDLAGVNEQFF
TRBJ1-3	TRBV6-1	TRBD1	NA	TGTGCCAGCAGTGAAGCTGGGACAGGGGCCGGAAACACCATATATTTT	CASSEAGTGAGNTIYF
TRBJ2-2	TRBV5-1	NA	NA	TGCGCCAGCAGTGAGGCCGACACCGGGGAGCTGTTTTTT	CASSEADTGELFF
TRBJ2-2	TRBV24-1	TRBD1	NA	TGTGCCACGCGGGACAGGCGGAACACCGGGGAGCTGTTTTTT	CATRDRRNTGELFF
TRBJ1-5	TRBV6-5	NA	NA	TGTGCCAGCAGTTTGCAGGGTAGTCAGCCCCAGCATTTT	CASSLQGSQPQHF
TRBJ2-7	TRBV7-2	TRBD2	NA	TGTGCCAGCAGCTTAGATGGACTAGCGGGCTCCTACGAGCAGTACTTC	CASSLDGLAGSYEQYF
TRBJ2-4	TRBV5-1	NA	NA	TGCGCCAGCAGCTTGGAGGGGACTTCAAACATTCAGTACTTC	CASSLEGTSNIQYF
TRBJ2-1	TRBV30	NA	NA	TGTGCCTGGAGTGCCTCATACAATGAGCAGTTCTTC	CAWSASYNEQFF
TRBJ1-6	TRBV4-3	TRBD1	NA	TGCGCCAGCAGCCAAGGGGGGACAGGGATTAATTCACCCCTCCACTTT	CASSQGGTGINSPLHF
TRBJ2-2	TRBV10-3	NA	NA	TGTGCCATCAGCCTCCCACAGGTAGCTGCGAACACCGGGGAGCTGTTTTTT	CAISLPQVAANTGELFF
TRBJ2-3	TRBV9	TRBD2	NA	TGTGCCAGCAGCGGCGAGACTAGCGGGGGCCCAGATACGCAGTATTTT	CASSGETSGGPDTQYF
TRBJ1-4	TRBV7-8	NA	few	TGTGCCAGCAGCCACCGGGACCAAAAACTGTTTTTT	CASSHRDQKLFF
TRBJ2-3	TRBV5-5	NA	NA	TGTGCCAGCAGCTTGGGCAGGGTCCCAGATACGCAGTATTTT	CASSLGRVPDTQYF
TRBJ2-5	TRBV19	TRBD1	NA	TGTGCCAGTAGTAGCCCCCCAAGACAGGGCACAGAGACCCAGTACTTC	CASSSPPRQGTETQYF
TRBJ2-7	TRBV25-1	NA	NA	TGTGCCAGCAGTTTTTCCTACGAGCAGTACTTC	CASSFSYEQYF
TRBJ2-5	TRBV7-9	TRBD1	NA	TGTGCCAGCTCAGGCGGGCCACAGGGGCGGGAGACCCAGTACTTC	CASSGGPQGRETQYF
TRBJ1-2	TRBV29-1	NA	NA	TGCAGCGTTCCCCCCCCAGACAGGTGGGAATATGGCTACACCTTC	CSVPPPDRWEYGYTF
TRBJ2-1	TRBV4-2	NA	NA	TGTGCCAGCAGCCAGCCCGGGACCACCGAGCAGTTCTTC	CASSQPGTTEQFF
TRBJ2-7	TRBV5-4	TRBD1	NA	TGTGCCAGCAGCTTAGTGATGGGACAGGCCTACGAGCAGTACTTC	CASSLVMGQAYEQYF
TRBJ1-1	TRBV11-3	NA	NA	TGTGCCAGCAGCTTAGATTCCAGGGGTGGGTCTGAAGCTTTCTTT	CASSLDSRGGSEAFF
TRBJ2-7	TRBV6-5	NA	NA	TGTGCCAGCAAATACTCCGGGACGTTATCGGGCGAGCAGTACTTC	CASKYSGTLSGEQYF
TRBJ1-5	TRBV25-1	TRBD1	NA	TGTGCCAGCAGGTCCGGGGACAGGGAGGACCAGCCCCAGCATTTT	CASRSGDREDQPQHF
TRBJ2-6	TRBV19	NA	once	TGTGCCAGTAGTAGATTCTCTGGGGCCAACGTCCTGACTTTC	CASSRFSGANVLTF
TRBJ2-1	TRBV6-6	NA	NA	TGTGCCAGCAGTGAGCAGATGAGCTCCTACAATGAGCAGTTCTTC	CASSEQMSSYNEQFF
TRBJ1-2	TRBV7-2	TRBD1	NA	TGTGCCAGCAGCCTCTTGAGGGGAACAGGGGGTTATGGCTACACCTTC	CASSLLRGTGGYGYTF
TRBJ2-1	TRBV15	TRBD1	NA	TGTGCCACCAGCGTACAAGGGACAGGGATAGGCAATGAGCAGTTCTTC	CATSVQGTGIGNEQFF
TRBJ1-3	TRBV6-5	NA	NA	TGTGCCAGCAGTCAGTCCTCTGGAAACACCATATATTTT	CASSQSSGNTIYF
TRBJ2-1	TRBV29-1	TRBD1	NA	TGCAGCGGACAGGGGATCTACAATGAGCAGTTCTTC	CSGQGIYNEQFF
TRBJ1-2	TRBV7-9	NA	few	TGTGCCAGCAGCTTAACTAGCTCTAACTATGGCTACACCTTC	CASSLTSSNYGYTF
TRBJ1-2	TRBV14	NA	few	TGTGCCAGCAGCCAAGAGAGCTATGGCTACACCTTC	CASSQESYGYTF
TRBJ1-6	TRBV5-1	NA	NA	TGCGCCAGCAGCTTCAGGGGCCGAGAGTCACCCCTCCACTTT	CASSFRGRESPLHF
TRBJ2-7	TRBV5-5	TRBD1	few	TGTGCCAGCAGCTTTATCCCGGGACAGGACGCCGAGCAGTACTTC	CASSFIPGQDAEQYF
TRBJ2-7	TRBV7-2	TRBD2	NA	TGTGCCAGCGCGACGACCGGGGGGGCAAGTGAGCAGTACTTC	CASATTGGASEQYF
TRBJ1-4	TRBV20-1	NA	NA	TGCAGTGCTAGTTCAGGGGCAGCCTGGGAAAAACTGTTTTTT	CSASSGAAWEKLFF